This is a list of T cell receptor beta chains from one sample in a study of T cells after yellow fever vaccination. One entry per CDR3 protein results from TCRdb running MiXCR on the 5' RACE reads. The data contain about 340,000 distinct CDR3 sequences, 7.5% to 9% of them singletons. The sequences come from PBMCs, collected on the day of the first yellow fever vaccination. These receptors were collected from a young man who received the YFV17D yellow fever vaccine. Both conserved end residues are part of each CDR3. D genes are given only for firm matches. Size is omitted from some rows. Given values are once, few, many or a class for expanded clones.

v_gene	len	d_gene	j_gene	abundance	CDR3nt	CDR3aa
TRBV7-2	15	TRBD2	TRBJ2-1	few	TGTGCCAGCAGCTTAGCTGGTAGCGGGTACAATGAGCAGTTCTTC	CASSLAGSGYNEQFF
TRBV10-3	17	TRBD1	TRBJ1-3	many	TGTGCCATCAGTGAGTCAAGACAGGGTTTCTCTGGAAACACCATATATTTT	CAISESRQGFSGNTIYF
TRBV9	13	NA	TRBJ2-1	few	TGTGCCAGCAGCGCCCGGACGGCCCATGAGCAGTTCTTC	CASSARTAHEQFF
TRBV14	16	NA	TRBJ2-3	many	TGTGCCAGCAGCCAACCGGGACAACTAAGCACAGATACGCAGTATTTT	CASSQPGQLSTDTQYF
TRBV10-3	13	NA	TRBJ1-3	NA	TGTGCCATCAGTGACCAGGGCGGGAACACCATATATTTT	CAISDQGGNTIYF
TRBV24-1	19	TRBD1	TRBJ2-1	NA	TGTGCCACCAGTGATCGAAAGATTTTTTCCGGGACAGGGTTCGGTGAGCAGTTCTTC	CATSDRKIFSGTGFGEQFF
TRBV6-1	17	NA	TRBJ1-6	NA	TGTGCCAGCAGCCCTCCCCCAGGGCAAGGCCCTAATTCACCCCTCCACTTT	CASSPPPGQGPNSPLHF
TRBV29-1	15	TRBD1	TRBJ1-1	many	TGCAGCGTTGAAGGGACGACAGGGGCGAACACTGAAGCTTTCTTT	CSVEGTTGANTEAFF
TRBV4-2	15	NA	TRBJ1-6	many	TGTGCCAGCAGCCAAGACCGGGGTAAGGAGGCACCCCTCCACTTT	CASSQDRGKEAPLHF
TRBV6-2/TRBV6-3	13	NA	TRBJ2-7	few	TGTGCCAGCAGTTACTTCGGGAAGTACGAGCAGTACTTC	CASSYFGKYEQYF